This record looks at one T cell receptor (beta chain) sequence and its context. This sample is drawn from a study of PD-1 blockade in classical Hodgkin lymphoma. The repertoire was sequenced with immunoSEQ multiplex PCR; TCRdb's copy has only in-frame clones and lacks some. The sample lists some 38,000 clones; 76% were seen once. The patients all showed relapse after autologous stem cell transplantation, while their brentuximab vedotin exposure varied. V lost 1 base and J lost 6, with 7 bases in between. This CDR3 region has 12 residues. From germline, CDR1 is SGHRS and CDR2 YFSETQ. Sequencing used peripheral blood mononuclear cells (PBMCs), obtained before the second cycle of nivolumab. The source is a human donor with classical Hodgkin lymphoma. The rearrangement joins TRBV5-1 to TRBJ1-2; unclear D gene. In nucleotides, the CDR3 is TGCGCCAGCAGCTTGTGGGGAGATGGCTACACCTTC. As protein: CASSLWGDGYTF.